This T cell receptor beta chain was identified during a study of beta chain features in type 1 diabetes. Study information: Age and gender were similar between patients and healthy donors, as were cell yields.

Isolated RNA was reverse transcribed in full, so expressed TCRB transcripts were sequenced. Only in-frame clones appear in the TCRdb table, and some are missing; sequencing was by immunoSEQ multiplex PCR. Seen here are around 290,000 clones, around 7.8% observed once, and the top ten hold more than 0.8%. Sample: central memory CD4+ T cells from blood. This receptor was identified in a woman between 18 and 30 years old in good health.

The chain's CDR3 is CASSVDSRETQYF. CDR3 sequence (DNA): TGTGCCAGCAGCGTAGACTCGCGAGAGACCCAGTACTTC. The V call is TRBV9, the J call TRBJ2-5; D uncertain. The CDR3 loop spans 13 amino acids. CDR1 and CDR2 (germline): SGDLS, YYNGEE. V lost 0 bases, J lost 4 bases, and 7 bases lay in between.